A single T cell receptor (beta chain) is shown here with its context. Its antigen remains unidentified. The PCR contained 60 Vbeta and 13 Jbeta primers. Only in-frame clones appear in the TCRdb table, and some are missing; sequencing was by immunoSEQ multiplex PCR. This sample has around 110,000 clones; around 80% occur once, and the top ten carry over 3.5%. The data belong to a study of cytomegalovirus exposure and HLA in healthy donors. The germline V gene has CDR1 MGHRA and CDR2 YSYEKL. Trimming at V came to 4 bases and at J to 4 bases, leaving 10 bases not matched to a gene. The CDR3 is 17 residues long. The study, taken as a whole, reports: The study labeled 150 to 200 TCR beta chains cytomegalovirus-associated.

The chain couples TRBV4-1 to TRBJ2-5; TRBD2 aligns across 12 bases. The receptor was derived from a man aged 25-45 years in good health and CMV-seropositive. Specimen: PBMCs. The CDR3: CASSPRLAGELVETQYF. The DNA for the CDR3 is TGCGCCAGCAGCCCCCGACTAGCGGGGGAGCTTGTAGAGACCCAGTACTTC.